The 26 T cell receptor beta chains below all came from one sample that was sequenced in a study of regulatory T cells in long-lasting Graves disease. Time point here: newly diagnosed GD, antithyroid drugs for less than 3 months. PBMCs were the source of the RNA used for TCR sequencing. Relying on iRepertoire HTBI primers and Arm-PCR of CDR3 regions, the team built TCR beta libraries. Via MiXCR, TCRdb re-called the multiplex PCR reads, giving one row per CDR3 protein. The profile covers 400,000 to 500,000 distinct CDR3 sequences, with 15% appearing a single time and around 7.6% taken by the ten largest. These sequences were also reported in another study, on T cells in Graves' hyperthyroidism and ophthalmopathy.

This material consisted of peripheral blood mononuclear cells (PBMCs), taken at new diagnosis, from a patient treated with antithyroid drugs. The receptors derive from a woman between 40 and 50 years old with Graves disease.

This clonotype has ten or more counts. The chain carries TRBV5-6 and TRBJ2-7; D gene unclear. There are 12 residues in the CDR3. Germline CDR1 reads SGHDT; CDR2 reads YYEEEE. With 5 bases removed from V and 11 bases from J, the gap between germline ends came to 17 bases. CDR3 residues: CASSSIGSKEYF. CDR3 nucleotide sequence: TGTGCCAGCAGTTCAATTGGGTCCAAGGAGTACTTC.

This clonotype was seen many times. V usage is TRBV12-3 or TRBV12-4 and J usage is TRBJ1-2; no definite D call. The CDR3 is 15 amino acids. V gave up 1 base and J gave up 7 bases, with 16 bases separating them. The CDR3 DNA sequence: TGTGCCAGCAGTTTAGGGTTGTGGGGAGTGAGTGGCTACACCTTC. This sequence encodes CASSLGLWGVSGYTF.

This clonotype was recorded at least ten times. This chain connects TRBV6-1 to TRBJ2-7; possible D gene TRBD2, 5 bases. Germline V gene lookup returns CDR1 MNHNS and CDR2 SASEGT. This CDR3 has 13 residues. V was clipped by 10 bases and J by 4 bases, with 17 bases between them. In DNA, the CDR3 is TGTGCCACCAGCGGACTGACCATTTACGAGCAGTACTTC. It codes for CATSGLTIYEQYF.

CDR3: CASWKSEGPTGELFF. As DNA, the CDR3 is TGTGCCAGCTGGAAGTCGGAAGGACCCACCGGGGAGCTGTTTTTT. The genes are TRBV7-6 and TRBJ2-2, with D unclear. From germline, CDR1 is SGHVS and CDR2 FNYEAQ. The CDR3 contains 15 residues. Trimming removed 8 bases from V and 4 bases from J, with 17 bases in between.

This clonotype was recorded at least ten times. CDR3 coding DNA: TGTGCTAGTGGTTTCTTACTACAGGGCGGGAGGGGTAGCAATGAGCAGTTCTTC. Encoded protein: CASGFLLQGGRGSNEQFF. This sequence joins TRBV12-5 and TRBJ2-1, with 9 bases that match TRBD2. The CDR3 extends over 18 amino acids. V was clipped by 3 bases and J by 6 bases; unmatched bases: 15. The germline CDR1 and CDR2 sequences are LGHNT and FRNRAP.

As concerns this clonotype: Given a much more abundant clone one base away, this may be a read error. The CDR3 reads CAWSVLGGDEPQHF. The CDR3 nucleotides read TGTGCCTGGAGTGTACTGGGGGGAGATGAGCCCCAGCATTTT. V gene TRBV30 combines with J gene TRBJ1-5; tentative D call: TRBD1 (5 bases). Trimming took off 0 bases at V and 8 bases at J, with 14 bases between the two ends. CDR3 length equals 14 residues. Germline CDR1 GTSNPN, CDR2 SVGIG (reference sequence).

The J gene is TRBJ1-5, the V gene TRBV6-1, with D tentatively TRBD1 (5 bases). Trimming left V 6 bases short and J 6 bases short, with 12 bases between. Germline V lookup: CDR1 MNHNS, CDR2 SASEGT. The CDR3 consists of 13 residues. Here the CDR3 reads CASRGGAGQPQHF. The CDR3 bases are TGTGCCAGCAGAGGCGGGGCGGGTCAGCCCCAGCATTTT.

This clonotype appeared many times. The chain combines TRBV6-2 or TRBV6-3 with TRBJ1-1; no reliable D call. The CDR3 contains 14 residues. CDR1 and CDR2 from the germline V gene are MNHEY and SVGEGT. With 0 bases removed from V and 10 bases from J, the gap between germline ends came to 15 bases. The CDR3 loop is CASSYSMHSKGAFF. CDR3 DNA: TGTGCCAGCAGTTACTCGATGCACAGCAAAGGAGCTTTCTTT.

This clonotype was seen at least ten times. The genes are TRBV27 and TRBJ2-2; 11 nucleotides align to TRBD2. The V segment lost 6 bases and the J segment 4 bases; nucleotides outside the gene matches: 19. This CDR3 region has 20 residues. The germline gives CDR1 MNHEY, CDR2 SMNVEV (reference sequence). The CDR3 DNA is TGTGCCAGCAGCCCCTTTATACTAGCGGGAGCGCGTTGGGGCACCGGGGAGCTGTTTTTT. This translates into CASSPFILAGARWGTGELFF.

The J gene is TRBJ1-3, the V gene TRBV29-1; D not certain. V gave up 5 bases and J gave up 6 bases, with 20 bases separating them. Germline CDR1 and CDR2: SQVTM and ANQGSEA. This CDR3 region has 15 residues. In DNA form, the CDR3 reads TGCAGCGTTAGCGGACGGAGCCCCATCGAAAACACCATATATTTT. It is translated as CSVSGRSPIENTIYF.

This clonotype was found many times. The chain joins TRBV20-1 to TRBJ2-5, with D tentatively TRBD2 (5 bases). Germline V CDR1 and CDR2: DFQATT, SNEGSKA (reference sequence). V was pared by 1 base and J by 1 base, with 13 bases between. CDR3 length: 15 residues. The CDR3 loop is CSARAHGNLQETQYF. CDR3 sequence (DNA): TGCAGTGCTAGAGCCCACGGGAACCTCCAAGAGACCCAGTACTTC.

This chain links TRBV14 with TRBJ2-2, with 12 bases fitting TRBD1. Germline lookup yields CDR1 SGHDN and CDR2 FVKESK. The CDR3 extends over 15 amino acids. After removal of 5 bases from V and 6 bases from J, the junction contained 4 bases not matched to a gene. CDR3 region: CASSSWDRGPGELFF. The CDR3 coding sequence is TGTGCCAGCAGCTCGTGGGACAGGGGGCCCGGGGAGCTGTTTTTT.

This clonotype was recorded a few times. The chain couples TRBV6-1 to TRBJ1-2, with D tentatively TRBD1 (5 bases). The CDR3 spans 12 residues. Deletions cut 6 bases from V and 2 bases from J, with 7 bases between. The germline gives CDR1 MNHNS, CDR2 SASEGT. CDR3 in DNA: TGTGCCAGCAGCGCAGGGAACTATGGCTACACCTTC. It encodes CASSAGNYGYTF.

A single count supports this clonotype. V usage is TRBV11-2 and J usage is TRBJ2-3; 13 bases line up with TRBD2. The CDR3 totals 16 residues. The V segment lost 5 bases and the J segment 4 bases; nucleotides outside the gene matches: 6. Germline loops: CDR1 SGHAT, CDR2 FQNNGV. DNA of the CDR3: TGTGCCAGCAGCCTCCGGACTAGCGGGAGTTCAGATACGCAGTATTTT. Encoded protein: CASSLRTSGSSDTQYF.

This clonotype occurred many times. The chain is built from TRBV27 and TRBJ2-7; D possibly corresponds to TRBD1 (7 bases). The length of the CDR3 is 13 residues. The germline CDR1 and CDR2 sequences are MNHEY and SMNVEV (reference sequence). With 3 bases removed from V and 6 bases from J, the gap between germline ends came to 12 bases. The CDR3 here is CASSFAQGGEQYF. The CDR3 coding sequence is TGTGCCAGCAGTTTCGCTCAGGGGGGCGAGCAGTACTTC.

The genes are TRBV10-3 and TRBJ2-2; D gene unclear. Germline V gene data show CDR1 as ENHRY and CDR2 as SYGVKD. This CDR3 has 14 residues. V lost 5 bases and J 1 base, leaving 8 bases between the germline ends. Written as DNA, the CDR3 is TGTGCCATCAGTCGGACGGAGAACACCGGGGAGCTGTTTTTT. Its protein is CAISRTENTGELFF.

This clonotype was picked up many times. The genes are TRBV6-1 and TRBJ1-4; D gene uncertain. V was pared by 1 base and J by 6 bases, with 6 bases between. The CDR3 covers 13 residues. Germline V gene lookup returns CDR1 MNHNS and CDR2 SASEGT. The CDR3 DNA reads TGTGCCAGCAGTGAAGTCCAGGATGAAAAACTGTTTTTT. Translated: CASSEVQDEKLFF.

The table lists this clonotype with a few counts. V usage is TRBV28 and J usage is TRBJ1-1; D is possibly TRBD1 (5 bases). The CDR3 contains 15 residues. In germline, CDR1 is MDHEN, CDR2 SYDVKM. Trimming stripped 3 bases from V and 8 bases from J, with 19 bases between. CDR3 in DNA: TGTGCCAGCAGTTTCCCCGCGGCAGGGTTCGGGGAAGCTTTCTTT. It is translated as CASSFPAAGFGEAFF.

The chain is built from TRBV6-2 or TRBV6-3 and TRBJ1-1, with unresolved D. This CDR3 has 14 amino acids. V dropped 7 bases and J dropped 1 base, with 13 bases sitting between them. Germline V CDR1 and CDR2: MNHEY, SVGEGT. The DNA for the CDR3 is TGTGCCAGCATGGGTTCTACCGCGAACACTGAAGCTTTCTTT. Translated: CASMGSTANTEAFF.

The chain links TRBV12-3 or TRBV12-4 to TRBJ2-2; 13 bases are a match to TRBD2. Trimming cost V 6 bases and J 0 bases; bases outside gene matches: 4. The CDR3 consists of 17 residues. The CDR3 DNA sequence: TGTGCCAGCAGGGGACTAGCGGGATGTGCGAACACCGGGGAGCTGTTTTTT. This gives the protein CASRGLAGCANTGELFF.

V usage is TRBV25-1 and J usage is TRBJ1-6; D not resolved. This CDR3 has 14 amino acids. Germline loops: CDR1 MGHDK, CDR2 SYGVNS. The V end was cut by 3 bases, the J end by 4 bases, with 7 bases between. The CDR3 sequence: CASSDGQYNSPLHF. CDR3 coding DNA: TGTGCCAGCAGTGACGGGCAGTATAATTCACCCCTCCACTTT.

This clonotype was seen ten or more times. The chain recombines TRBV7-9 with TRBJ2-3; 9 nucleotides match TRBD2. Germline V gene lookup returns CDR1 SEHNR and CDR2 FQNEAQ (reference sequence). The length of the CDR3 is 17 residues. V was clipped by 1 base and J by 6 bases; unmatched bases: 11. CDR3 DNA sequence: TGTGCCAGCAGCTTAGAGATGACAGTAGCGGGAGCGGATACGCAGTATTTT. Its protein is CASSLEMTVAGADTQYF. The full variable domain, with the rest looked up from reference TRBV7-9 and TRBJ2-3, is DTGVSQNPRHKITKRGQNVTFRCDPISEHNRLYWYRQTLGQGPEFLTYFQNEAQLEKSRLLSDRFSAERPKGSFSTLEIQRTEQGDSAMYLCASSLEMTVAGADTQYFGPGTRLTVL.

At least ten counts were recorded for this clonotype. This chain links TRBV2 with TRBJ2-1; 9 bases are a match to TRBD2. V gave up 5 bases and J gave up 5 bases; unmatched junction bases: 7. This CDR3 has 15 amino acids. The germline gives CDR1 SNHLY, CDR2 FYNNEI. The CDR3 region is CASSRGTSPDNEQFF. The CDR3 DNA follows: TGTGCCAGCAGTAGAGGGACTAGCCCAGACAATGAGCAGTTCTTC.

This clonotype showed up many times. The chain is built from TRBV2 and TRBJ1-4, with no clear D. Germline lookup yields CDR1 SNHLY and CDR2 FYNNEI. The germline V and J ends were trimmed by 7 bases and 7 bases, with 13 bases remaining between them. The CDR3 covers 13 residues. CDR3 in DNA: TGTGCCAGCAACTCCGTATCGCGTGAAAAACTGTTTTTT. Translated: CASNSVSREKLFF.

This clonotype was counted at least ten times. Here the CDR3 DNA reads TGCAGTGCTAGAGATCTCAAGAGCGGCCCCTACAATGAGCAGTTCTTC. Translated, it gives CSARDLKSGPYNEQFF. The chain uses TRBV20-1 and TRBJ2-1; D is perhaps TRBD2 (5 bases). The CDR3 runs 16 residues. Trimming shortened V by 0 bases and J by 2 bases, and 14 bases separated the two germline ends. CDR1 and CDR2 (germline): DFQATT, SNEGSKA (reference sequence).

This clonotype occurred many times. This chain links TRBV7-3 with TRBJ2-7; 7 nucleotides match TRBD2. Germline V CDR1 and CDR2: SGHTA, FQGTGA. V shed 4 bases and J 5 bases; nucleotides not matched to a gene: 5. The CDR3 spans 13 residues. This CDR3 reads CASSYEGGDEQYF. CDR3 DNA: TGTGCCAGCAGCTATGAGGGAGGGGACGAGCAGTACTTC. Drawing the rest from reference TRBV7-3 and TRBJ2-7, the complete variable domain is GAGVSQTPSNKVTEKGKYVELRCDPISGHTALYWYRQSLGQGPEFLIYFQGTGAADDSGLPNDRFFAVRPEGSVSTLKIQRTERGDSAVYLCASSYEGGDEQYFGPGTRLTVT.